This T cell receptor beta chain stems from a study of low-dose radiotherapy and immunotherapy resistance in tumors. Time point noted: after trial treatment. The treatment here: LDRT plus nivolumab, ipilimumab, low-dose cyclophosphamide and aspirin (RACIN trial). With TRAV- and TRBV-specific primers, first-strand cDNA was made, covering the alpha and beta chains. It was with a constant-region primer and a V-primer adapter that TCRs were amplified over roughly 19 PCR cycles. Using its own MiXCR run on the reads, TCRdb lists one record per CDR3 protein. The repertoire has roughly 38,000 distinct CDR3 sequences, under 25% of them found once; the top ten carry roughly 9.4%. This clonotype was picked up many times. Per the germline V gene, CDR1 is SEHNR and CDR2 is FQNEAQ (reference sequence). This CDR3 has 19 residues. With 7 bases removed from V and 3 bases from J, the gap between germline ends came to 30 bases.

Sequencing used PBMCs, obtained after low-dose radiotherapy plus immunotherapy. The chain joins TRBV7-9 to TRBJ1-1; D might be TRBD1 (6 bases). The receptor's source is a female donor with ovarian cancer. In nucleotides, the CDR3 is TGTGCCAGCACCTTTGGGGCGCCCGGGGGGCACCGCGGGGACACTGAAGCTTTCTTT. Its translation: CASTFGAPGGHRGDTEAFF.